Below, 22 T cell receptor beta chains from the same sample are listed, as sequenced in a study of T cell repertoires in cytomegalovirus infection. TCRdb re-called the reads with MiXCR, one entry per CDR3 protein. The table has about half a million distinct CDR3 sequences, about 44% seen once. For these receptors, no antigen is known. The material sequenced was cultured PBMCs, taken from culture after CMV antigen stimulation. Every receptor here comes from a human donor in good health (CMV status not recorded). Some clones in this sample may be carry-over from other donors' samples.

V and J are TRBV6-5 and TRBJ2-1; 12 bases match TRBD2. V lost 6 bases and J lost 8; bases outside the gene matches: 11. Germline V gene lookup returns CDR1 MNHEY and CDR2 SVGAGI. The CDR3 is 16 residues long. CDR3 protein: CASRGLAGRPRDEQFF. The CDR3, as DNA: TGTGCCAGCAGAGGACTAGCGGGAAGACCACGCGATGAGCAGTTCTTC.

This clonotype was recorded a few times. In DNA form, the CDR3 reads TGTGCCAGCAGTCCAATCACAGGGGGGTCAGAAAAACTGTTTTTT. It is translated as CASSPITGGSEKLFF. The genes are TRBV12-3 or TRBV12-4 and TRBJ1-4; 8 positions match TRBD1. There are 15 residues in the CDR3. The trim removed 5 bases at V and 8 bases at J, leaving 10 bases unmatched.

This clonotype was detected a few times. DNA for the CDR3: TGTGCCAGCAGCTTAGCTCGGACAGGGAACTATGGCTACACCTTC. It encodes CASSLARTGNYGYTF. The gene calls are TRBV7-8 and TRBJ1-2; 8 bases line up with TRBD1. CDR1 is SGHVS, CDR2 FQNEAQ, per germline. This CDR3 has 15 residues. The junction had 2 bases not matched to a gene; V was cut back by 0 bases and J by 2 bases.

This rearrangement joins TRBV27 to TRBJ2-2, with 9 positions matching TRBD2. This CDR3 has 15 residues. V gave up 5 bases and J gave up 7 bases; unmatched junction bases: 8. Germline assignment: CDR1 MNHEY and CDR2 SMNVEV (reference sequence). In DNA, the CDR3 is TGTGCCAGCAGTGGGATAGCGGGAGCGATCGGGGAGCTGTTTTTT. It specifies CASSGIAGAIGELFF.

This clonotype appeared many times. The chain joins TRBV7-2 to TRBJ2-1, with D unclear. Germline V gene sequence: CDR1 SGHTA, CDR2 FQGNSA. CDR3 length: 13 residues. V shed 0 bases and J shed 4 bases, with 4 bases lying between them. CDR3 amino acids: CASSLAHYNEQFF. CDR3 nucleotides: TGTGCCAGCAGCTTAGCCCATTACAATGAGCAGTTCTTC. The full variable domain, rest sourced from reference TRBV7-2 and TRBJ2-1, is GAGVSQSPSNKVTEKGKDVELRCDPISGHTALYWYRQSLGQGLEFLIYFQGNSAPDKSGLPSDRFSAERTGGSVSTLTIQRTQQEDSAVYLCASSLAHYNEQFFGPGTRLTVL.

This clonotype was counted only a few times. This chain links TRBV5-5 with TRBJ2-1; 9 bases align to TRBD1. The CDR3 totals 15 residues. The germline V gene has CDR1 SGHKS and CDR2 YYEKEE (reference sequence). The trim removed 2 bases at V and 9 bases at J, leaving 9 bases unmatched. In DNA form, the CDR3 reads TGTGCCAGCAGCTTCCCGGGACAGGGTATTCTTGAGCAGTTCTTC. It is translated as CASSFPGQGILEQFF.

This clonotype came up once. V is TRBV15 and J is TRBJ1-4; perhaps TRBD1 as D (5 bases). CDR1 and CDR2 from the germline V gene are LNHNV and YYDKDF (reference sequence). The CDR3 length is 15 residues. V lost 0 bases, J lost 1 base, and 6 bases lay in between. The DNA of the CDR3 is TGTGCCACCAGCAGAGAGGGGGGAACTAATGAAAAACTGTTTTTT. It translates to CATSREGGTNEKLFF.

The genes are TRBV20-1 and TRBJ1-5, with 8 bases lining up with TRBD1. The CDR3 totals 15 residues. The germline V gene has CDR1 DFQATT and CDR2 SNEGSKA (reference sequence). V dropped 2 bases and J dropped 4; count of bases not matched to a gene: 7. CDR3 amino acids: CSARPSDRVNQPQHF. The DNA for the CDR3 is TGCAGTGCTAGACCGTCGGACAGGGTGAATCAGCCCCAGCATTTT.

The chain combines TRBV11-2 with TRBJ2-1; 7 bases agree with TRBD2. The CDR3 is 15 residues long. With V trimmed by 5 bases and J by 7 bases, 11 bases remained unmatched. CDR1 and CDR2 (germline): SGHAT, FQNNGV. CDR3 sequence: CASSVAAGRQNEQFF. DNA of the CDR3: TGTGCCAGCAGCGTAGCGGCCGGGAGGCAAAATGAGCAGTTCTTC.

The V and J genes are TRBV6-1 and TRBJ1-5; D unresolved. The V gene lost 2 bases and the J gene lost 3 bases, with 17 bases spanning the gap. Germline V gives CDR1 MNHNS, CDR2 SASEGT. The length of the CDR3 is 17 residues. The CDR3 coding sequence is TGTGCCAGCAGTGAAATAGTGTCGGTGGACCCCAATCAGCCCCAGCATTTT. This gives the protein CASSEIVSVDPNQPQHF.

The rearrangement links TRBV28 to TRBJ2-7; 15 bases are shared with TRBD2. V shed 5 bases, J shed 4 bases, and the junction held 9 bases outside the gene matches. The CDR3 sequence is 17 residues long. From germline, CDR1 is MDHEN and CDR2 SYDVKM. In DNA form, the CDR3 reads TGTGCCAGCAGTCCTTACGGACTAGCGGGAGGGCGTTACGAGCAGTACTTC. This translates into CASSPYGLAGGRYEQYF.

The rearrangement uses TRBV28 and TRBJ2-3; 14 bases line up with TRBD2. There are 16 residues in the CDR3. The junction had 6 bases not matched to a gene; V was cut back by 4 bases and J by 6 bases. Germline V gene lookup returns CDR1 MDHEN and CDR2 SYDVKM. The CDR3 region is CASSSGLAGVGDTQYF. CDR3 in DNA: TGTGCCAGCAGTTCGGGACTAGCGGGGGTGGGGGATACGCAGTATTTT.

The rearrangement joins TRBV7-8 to TRBJ1-3, with no clear D. From germline, CDR1 is SGHVS and CDR2 FQNEAQ. The V gene lost 1 base and the J gene lost 10 bases, with 11 bases spanning the gap. The CDR3 contains 13 residues. Here the CDR3 DNA reads TGTGCCAGCAGCTTAGTCACCGCAGGAACCATATATTTT. This sequence encodes CASSLVTAGTIYF.

As regards this clonotype: This sequence may be a read error, since a much larger clone differs from it by one base. This rearrangement joins TRBV7-2 to TRBJ2-3; D is unresolved. Germline V gene lookup returns CDR1 SGHTA and CDR2 FQGNSA. CDR3 length: 12 residues. V lost 4 bases to trimming and J lost 2 bases, with 4 bases between them. CDR3 residues: CASSSPTDTQYF. The CDR3 nucleotides read TGTGCCAGCAGCTCCCCCACAGATACGCAGTATTTT. Combining the CDR3 with reference TRBV7-2 and TRBJ2-3 gives the whole variable domain GAGVSQSPSNKVTEKGKDVELRCDPISGHTALYWYRQSLGQGLEFLIYFQGNSAPDKSGLPSDRFSAERTGGSVSTLTIQRTQQEDSAVYLCASSSPTDTQYFGPGTRLTVL.

J is TRBJ2-1 and V is TRBV6-2 or TRBV6-3; a weak D match, TRBD2 (6 bases). CDR3 length: 17 residues. Germline V gene data show CDR1 as MNHEY and CDR2 as SVGEGT. V was shortened by 4 bases and J by 12 bases, with 28 bases between the two germline ends. The CDR3 loop is CASSSRAGGAQNGWQFF. The CDR3 DNA reads TGTGCCAGCAGTTCGAGAGCAGGCGGGGCCCAAAACGGGTGGCAGTTCTTC.

This clonotype was detected once. The gene calls are TRBV28 and TRBJ2-3; D call uncertain. Deletions cut 8 bases from V and 2 bases from J, with 8 bases between. The CDR3 sequence is 12 residues long. The germline CDR1 and CDR2 sequences are MDHEN and SYDVKM. CDR3 DNA: TGTGCCAGCCGGACCCCCACAGATACGCAGTATTTT. Translation gives CASRTPTDTQYF.

In its sample, this clonotype was seen a few times. V usage is TRBV7-6 and J usage is TRBJ1-6, with a weak D call TRBD1 (6 bases). Trimming took 1 base from V and 6 from J, leaving 10 bases between them. The CDR3 is 15 amino acids. Germline assignment: CDR1 SGHVS and CDR2 FNYEAQ. The CDR3 DNA reads as TGTGCCAGCAGCTTAGGACAGGATCTTAATTCACCCCTCCACTTT. Its protein is CASSLGQDLNSPLHF.

The J gene is TRBJ2-7, the V gene TRBV5-1, with D possibly matching TRBD1 (6 bases). Germline V gene sequence: CDR1 SGHRS, CDR2 YFSETQ. This CDR3 region has 15 residues. The ends were cut back, 2 bases at V and 2 bases at J, with 14 bases in the middle. This CDR3 reads CASSFRTADPYEQYF. CDR3 coding DNA: TGCGCCAGCAGCTTTAGGACAGCCGATCCCTACGAGCAGTACTTC.

The chain employs TRBV4-1 and TRBJ2-7, with TRBD2 matching 9 bases. Germline-derived CDR1 and CDR2 are MGHRA and YSYEKL. The J segment lost 3 bases and the V segment lost 0 bases, leaving 18 bases of the junction unmatched. The CDR3 runs 20 residues. CDR3 in DNA: TGCGCCAGCAGCCAAGATGTCCAGCGGGAGGCCATCGGTCCGGGCTACGAGCAGTACTTC. It codes for CASSQDVQREAIGPGYEQYF.

CDR3 amino acids: CASTTEENEKLFF. In DNA, the CDR3 is TGTGCCAGCACGACGGAGGAAAATGAAAAACTGTTTTTT. This sequence joins TRBV2 and TRBJ1-4; D is unresolved. The ends were cut back, 7 bases at V and 5 bases at J, with 11 bases in the middle. Per germline, CDR1 SNHLY and CDR2 FYNNEI. This CDR3 has 13 residues.

The genes are TRBV15 and TRBJ1-5; tentative D call: TRBD1 (6 bases). The germline V gene has CDR1 LNHNV and CDR2 YYDKDF (reference sequence). This CDR3 region has 15 residues. Deletions cut 7 bases from V and 2 bases from J, with 15 bases between. The DNA of the CDR3 is TGTGCCACCAAACAGGGAGGATTGGGCAATCAGCCCCAGCATTTT. Protein sequence: CATKQGGLGNQPQHF.

The table lists this clonotype with a few counts. This rearrangement joins TRBV7-2 to TRBJ2-7, with TRBD2 matching over 8 bases. The CDR3 spans 18 residues. The germline gives CDR1 SGHTA, CDR2 FQGNSA. The ends lost 2 bases at V and 6 bases at J; junction bases unmatched: 18. This chain's CDR3 is CASSLQTRASGRISEQYF. CDR3 sequence (DNA): TGTGCCAGCAGCTTACAGACGAGGGCCAGCGGGAGAATTTCCGAGCAGTACTTC.